This T cell receptor beta chain was obtained from a study of control samples from healthy donors and cancer patients. Germline lookup yields CDR1 SGHNT and CDR2 YYREEE (reference sequence). Trimming left V 4 bases short and J 1 base short, with 20 bases between. The CDR3 has 17 residues. This table comes from immunoSEQ multiplex PCR, and its TCRdb copy is limited to in-frame clones, with some not included. The sample yields 350,000 to 450,000 clones, approximately 90% seen once. The source is a man between 35 and 55 years old with head and neck cancer. The sequencing sample was made of PBMCs. This rearrangement joins TRBV5-4 to TRBJ1-2; maybe TRBD1 (6 bases). CDR3 bases: TGTGCCAGCAGCCCTTTATCGGGGGGGCGCGGTAACTATGGCTACACCTTC. Translating gives CASSPLSGGRGNYGYTF. Using reference TRBV5-4 and TRBJ1-2 for the parts outside the CDR3, the full variable domain is ETGVTQSPTHLIKTRGQQVTLRCSSQSGHNTVSWYQQALGQGPQFIFQYYREEENGRGNFPPRFSGLQFPNYSSELNVNALELDDSALYLCASSPLSGGRGNYGYTFGSGTRLTVV.